The 21 T cell receptor beta chains below come from one sample, sequenced in a study of blood T cell repertoires in COVID-19. Repertoires were generated with immunoSEQ multiplex PCR, while TCRdb's copy carries only in-frame clones and drops some. Among 30,000 to 40,000 clones listed, more than 80% were seen once. Sequencing was carried out using peripheral blood. Source of these receptors: a man between 60 and 75 years old with active or convalescent COVID-19.

By sample fraction, this clone is medium-sized. This chain uses TRBV7-8 with TRBJ2-1; 13 nucleotides line up with TRBD2. In germline, CDR1 is SGHVS, CDR2 FQNEAQ. The CDR3 is 18 residues long. V dropped 2 bases and J dropped 5; count of bases not matched to a gene: 9. As DNA, the CDR3 is TGTGCCAGCAGCTTAAGGCGGACTAGCGGGAGATATGACAATGAGCAGTTCTTC. Protein: CASSLRRTSGRYDNEQFF. The full variable domain, rest sourced from reference TRBV7-8 and TRBJ2-1, is GAGVSQSPRYKVAKRGQDVALRCDPISGHVSLFWYQQALGQGPEFLTYFQNEAQLDKSGLPSDRFFAERPEGSVSTLKIQRTQQEDSAVYLCASSLRRTSGRYDNEQFFGPGTRLTVL.

V is TRBV6-2 or TRBV6-3 and J is TRBJ2-4; D is possibly TRBD2 (6 bases). CDR3 size: 14 residues. V gave up 7 bases and J gave up 8 bases, with 18 bases separating them. CDR1 is MNHEY, CDR2 SVGEGT, per germline. CDR3 loop: CASTPYGTRDIQYF. CDR3 bases: TGTGCCAGCACCCCGTACGGGACTCGTGACATTCAGTACTTC.

The J gene is TRBJ2-1, the V gene TRBV5-6; 14 bases are a match to TRBD2. This CDR3 comprises 15 residues. The ends lost 6 bases at V and 4 bases at J; junction bases unmatched: 3. CDR1 and CDR2 (germline): SGHDT, YYEEEE. The chain's CDR3 is CASMRTSGRYNEQFF. As DNA, the CDR3 is TGTGCCAGCATGAGGACTAGCGGGAGGTACAATGAGCAGTTCTTC.

The V call is TRBV6-5, the J call TRBJ1-6; TRBD1 matches at 9 bases. The CDR3 sequence is 14 residues long. Germline V lookup: CDR1 MNHEY, CDR2 SVGAGI. J gave up 7 bases and V 2 bases, and 0 bases lay outside the gene matches. The CDR3 sequence: CASSYDRGNSPLHF. Written as DNA, the CDR3 is TGTGCCAGCAGTTACGACAGGGGGAATTCACCCCTCCACTTT.

This chain connects TRBV5-1 to TRBJ2-2; D is possibly TRBD1 (6 bases). Deletions cut 0 bases from V and 7 bases from J, with 13 bases between. The CDR3 has 15 residues. Germline lookup yields CDR1 SGHRS and CDR2 YFSETQ. CDR3 sequence (DNA): TGCGCCAGCAGCTTGGAGTGGCAGGGGCACGGGGAGCTGTTTTTT. As protein: CASSLEWQGHGELFF.

Sample share makes this clone large (0.1 to 1%). This sequence joins TRBV5-1 and TRBJ2-2; 10 nucleotides line up with TRBD1. V lost 0 bases and J lost 1; bases outside the gene matches: 12. The CDR3 extends over 20 amino acids. Germline V gives CDR1 SGHRS, CDR2 YFSETQ. The CDR3 DNA sequence: TGCGCCAGCAGCTTGGTTCGACAGGGGGCGGCCGGGGTGAACACCGGGGAGCTGTTTTTT. This codes for CASSLVRQGAAGVNTGELFF.

This chain connects TRBV6-1 to TRBJ1-5; TRBD1 might be the D (5 bases). Trimming shortened V by 1 base and J by 4 bases, and 8 bases separated the two germline ends. The V gene's germline CDR1 is MNHNS and CDR2 SASEGT. This CDR3 is 14 amino acids long. CDR3 DNA: TGTGCCAGCAGTGAAGGGAAGGGGAATCAGCCCCAGCATTTT. This translates into CASSEGKGNQPQHF.

This chain's CDR3 is CASSGGASVTDTQYF. CDR3 nucleotides: TGTGCCAGCAGCGGAGGGGCTAGCGTCACAGATACGCAGTATTTT. V gene TRBV9 combines with J gene TRBJ2-3; a possible D gene is TRBD2 (6 bases). This CDR3 contains 15 residues. V dropped 3 bases and J dropped 2 bases, with 13 bases sitting between them. Germline V lookup: CDR1 SGDLS, CDR2 YYNGEE.

In its sample, this clone was seen a few times. The J gene is TRBJ1-4, the V gene TRBV11-3, with D tentatively TRBD1 (5 bases). Per the germline V gene, CDR1 is SGHNT and CDR2 is YENEEA. Trimming stripped 5 bases from V and 7 bases from J, with 14 bases between. This CDR3 comprises 14 residues. The CDR3 loop is CASSRAGFGEKLFF. CDR3 sequence (DNA): TGTGCCAGCAGCCGGGCAGGGTTTGGTGAAAAACTGTTTTTT.

The rearrangement joins TRBV3-1 (or the pseudogene TRBV3-2) to TRBJ2-4, with 16 bases lining up with TRBD2. The J segment lost 5 bases and the V segment lost 5 bases, leaving 12 bases of the junction unmatched. This CDR3 has 19 amino acids. Germline lookup yields CDR1 LGHDT and CDR2 YNNKEL (reference sequence). CDR3 in amino acids: CASSVGQGLAGGLENIQYF. DNA for the CDR3: TGTGCCAGCAGCGTCGGCCAGGGACTAGCGGGAGGGCTGGAAAACATTCAGTACTTC.

The V call is TRBV13, the J call TRBJ1-1, with a tentative D call TRBD1 (5 bases). CDR1 and CDR2 from the germline V gene are PRHDT and FYEKMQ (reference sequence). This CDR3 contains 13 residues. V shed 5 bases and J shed 5 bases, with 12 bases lying between them. The CDR3 protein is CASSPWGPTEAFF. CDR3 sequence (DNA): TGTGCCAGCAGCCCGTGGGGCCCTACTGAAGCTTTCTTT. Variable domain in full (rest from reference TRBV13 and TRBJ1-1): AAGVIQSPRHLIKEKRETATLKCYPIPRHDTVYWYQQGPGQDPQFLISFYEKMQSDKGSIPDRFSAQQFSDYHSELNMSSLELGDSALYFCASSPWGPTEAFFGQGTRLTVV.

This clone was recorded a few times. V gene TRBV5-8 combines with J gene TRBJ2-1; 12 positions match TRBD2. This CDR3 comprises 18 residues. Germline V lookup: CDR1 SGHTS, CDR2 YDEGEE. V trimming: 4 bases; J trimming: 2 bases; junction bases outside the gene matches: 10. The CDR3 loop reads CASSPMLAGGPTYNEQFF. CDR3 DNA sequence: TGTGCCAGCAGCCCGATGCTAGCGGGAGGGCCGACCTACAATGAGCAGTTCTTC.

The chain couples TRBV25-1 to TRBJ2-2; 9 positions match TRBD2. Germline values: CDR1 MGHDK, CDR2 SYGVNS. This CDR3 comprises 18 residues. After removal of 0 bases from V and 5 bases from J, the junction contained 10 bases not matched to a gene. The CDR3 sequence: CASSEYGRASGITGELFF. The CDR3 DNA sequence: TGTGCCAGCAGTGAATATGGGCGGGCTAGCGGGATTACCGGGGAGCTGTTTTTT.

This chain connects TRBV28 to TRBJ1-3; D is ambiguous. From germline, CDR1 is MDHEN and CDR2 SYDVKM. V was cut by 1 base and J by 0 bases, with 13 bases left in between. This CDR3 region has 17 residues. The CDR3 reads CASSLSFGSYSGNTIYF. As DNA, the CDR3 is TGTGCCAGCAGTTTATCCTTCGGGAGTTACTCTGGAAACACCATATATTTT.

This chain joins TRBV24-1 and TRBJ1-5; 7 bases agree with TRBD1. Germline CDR1 KGHDR, CDR2 SFDVKD. The V segment lost 4 bases and the J segment 3 bases; nucleotides outside the gene matches: 5. The CDR3 loop spans 15 amino acids. In nucleotides, the CDR3 is TGTGCCACCAGTGACACGACAGGGCCCAATCAGCCCCAGCATTTT. This sequence encodes CATSDTTGPNQPQHF.

This clone came up a few times. V gene TRBV24-1 combines with J gene TRBJ1-5, with D unresolved. Germline V lookup: CDR1 KGHDR, CDR2 SFDVKD. The V gene lost 0 bases and the J gene lost 5 bases, with 7 bases spanning the gap. The CDR3 extends over 14 amino acids. CDR3 sequence reads: CATSDLSQYQPQHF. Written as DNA, the CDR3 is TGTGCCACCAGTGATTTGTCCCAGTATCAGCCCCAGCATTTT.

This chain links TRBV7-8 with TRBJ2-7, with 8 bases fitting TRBD2. In germline, CDR1 is SGHVS, CDR2 FQNEAQ. This CDR3 is 16 amino acids long. V gave up 0 bases and J gave up 4 bases; unmatched junction bases: 8. The DNA of the CDR3 is TGTGCCAGCAGCTTAGCGGCTAGCGGGCAAGGATACGAGCAGTACGTC. It encodes CASSLAASGQGYEQYV.

This chain joins TRBV11-3 and TRBJ1-1; 7 bases agree with TRBD1. The ends lost 1 base at V and 2 bases at J; junction bases unmatched: 4. The CDR3 is made up of 15 amino acids. Looked up from germline, CDR1 is SGHNT and CDR2 is YENEEA. The CDR3 reads CASSLVAGGNTEAFF. The CDR3 DNA follows: TGTGCCAGCAGCTTAGTAGCAGGGGGAAACACTGAAGCTTTCTTT.

This chain links TRBV12-5 with TRBJ1-1; no clear D gene. CDR1 is LGHNT and CDR2 is FRNRAP in the germline V gene. The CDR3 length is 11 residues. V was pared by 7 bases and J by 1 base, with 4 bases between. The CDR3 DNA sequence: TGTGCTAGTGCCCAGAACACTGAAGCTTTCTTT. Encoded protein: CASAQNTEAFF.

The chain recombines TRBV10-2 with TRBJ2-1, with 13 nucleotides matching TRBD2. V dropped 5 bases and J dropped 12; count of bases not matched to a gene: 10. This CDR3 has 15 residues. The germline V gene encodes CDR1 WSHSY and CDR2 SAAADI. The CDR3 nucleotides are TGCGCCAGCAGTTCGCCGGGACTAGCGGGGTCTGGGCAGTTCTTC. This translates into CASSSPGLAGSGQFF.

The chain has TRBV6-1 and TRBJ2-3; 9 bases line up with TRBD1. There are 16 residues in the CDR3. V lost 3 bases to trimming and J lost 4 bases; unmatched junction nucleotides: 8. Germline V gene lookup returns CDR1 MNHNS and CDR2 SASEGT. Here the CDR3 reads CASSDPGQGLADTQYF. The CDR3 DNA follows: TGTGCCAGCAGTGATCCGGGACAGGGACTTGCAGATACGCAGTATTTT.